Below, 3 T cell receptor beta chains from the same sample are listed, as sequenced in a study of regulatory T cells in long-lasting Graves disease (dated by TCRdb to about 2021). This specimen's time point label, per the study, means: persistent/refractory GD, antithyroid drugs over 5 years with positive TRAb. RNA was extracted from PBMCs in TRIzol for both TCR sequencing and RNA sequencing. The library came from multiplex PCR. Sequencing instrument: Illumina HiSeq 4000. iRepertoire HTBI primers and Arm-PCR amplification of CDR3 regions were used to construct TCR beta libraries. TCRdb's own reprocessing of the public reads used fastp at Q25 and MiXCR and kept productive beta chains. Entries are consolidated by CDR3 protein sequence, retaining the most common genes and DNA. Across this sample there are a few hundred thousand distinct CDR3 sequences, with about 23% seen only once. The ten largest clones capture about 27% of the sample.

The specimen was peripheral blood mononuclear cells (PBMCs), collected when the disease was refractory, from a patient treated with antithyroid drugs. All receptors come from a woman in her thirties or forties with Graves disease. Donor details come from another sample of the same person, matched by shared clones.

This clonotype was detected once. The CDR3 spells CASSFRLSTDTQYF. CDR3 sequence (DNA): TGTGCCAGCAGTTTCCGACTAAGCACAGATACGCAGTATTTT. The rearrangement links TRBV12-3 or TRBV12-4 to TRBJ2-3, with D possibly TRBD2 on 5 matching bases. V gave up 3 bases and J gave up 0 bases, with 7 bases separating them. CDR3 length: 14 residues.

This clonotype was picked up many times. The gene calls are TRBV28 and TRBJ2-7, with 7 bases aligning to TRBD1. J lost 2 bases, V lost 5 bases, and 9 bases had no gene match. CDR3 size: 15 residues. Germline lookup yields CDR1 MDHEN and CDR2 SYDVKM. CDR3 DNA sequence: TGTGCCAGCAGTACTCCGGGACAGAGGCCCTACGAGCAGTACTTC. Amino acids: CASSTPGQRPYEQYF.

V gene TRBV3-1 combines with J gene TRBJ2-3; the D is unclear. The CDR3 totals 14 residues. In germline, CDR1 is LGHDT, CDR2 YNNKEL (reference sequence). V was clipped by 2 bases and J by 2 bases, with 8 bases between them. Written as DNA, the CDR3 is TGTGCCAGCAGCCAACTCACCCTCACAGATACGCAGTATTTT. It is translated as CASSQLTLTDTQYF.